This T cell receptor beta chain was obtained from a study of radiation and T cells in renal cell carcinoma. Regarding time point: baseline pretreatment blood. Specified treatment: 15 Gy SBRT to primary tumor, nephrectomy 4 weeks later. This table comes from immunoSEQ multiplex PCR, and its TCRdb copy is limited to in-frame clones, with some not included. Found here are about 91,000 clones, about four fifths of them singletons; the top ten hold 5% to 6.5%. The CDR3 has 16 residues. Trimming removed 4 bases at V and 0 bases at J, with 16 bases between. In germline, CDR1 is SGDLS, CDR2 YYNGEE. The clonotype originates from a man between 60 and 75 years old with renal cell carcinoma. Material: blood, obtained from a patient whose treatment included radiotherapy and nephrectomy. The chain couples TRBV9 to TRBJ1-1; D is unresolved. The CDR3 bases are TGTGCCAGCAGCCCAGTGGTATCGGTCATGAACACTGAAGCTTTCTTT. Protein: CASSPVVSVMNTEAFF.